The 7 T cell receptor beta chains presented below share a single source sample, sequenced in a study of T cells in Graves' hyperthyroidism and ophthalmopathy. Amplified TCR beta CDR3 regions derived from RNA transcripts. Initially, a first-round RT-PCR of the TCR CDR3 employed the HTBI primer set. From the multiplex PCR reads, TCRdb called clonotypes with MiXCR, one entry per CDR3 protein. The sample consists of about 740,000 distinct CDR3 sequences, approximately 15% of them appearing once. Sequencing input: blood. The receptors come from a woman aged 18-29 years with Graves' hyperthyroidism.

The chain links TRBV12-5 to TRBJ2-1; TRBD2 matches at 14 bases. CDR3 length: 19 amino acids. V lost 4 bases, J lost 7 bases, and 15 bases stayed unmatched. CDR1 is LGHNT and CDR2 is FRNRAP in the germline V gene. CDR3 bases: TGTGCTAGTGGTTGGGGGACTAGCGGGAGAGGAGGAAGAGGAAATGAGCAGTTCTTC. Amino acid sequence: CASGWGTSGRGGRGNEQFF.

This clonotype turned up a few times. The chain has TRBV6-1 and TRBJ2-7; D uncertain. V was clipped by 8 bases and J by 3 bases, with 14 bases between them. This CDR3 is built from 13 residues. Germline CDR1 MNHNS, CDR2 SASEGT. CDR3 sequence: CASDNAGDYEQYF. The DNA of the CDR3 is TGTGCCAGCGACAATGCTGGGGACTACGAGCAGTACTTC.

In its sample, this clonotype was seen a few times. Here the CDR3 reads CASSIRSGVKMNTEAFF. DNA of the CDR3: TGTGCCAGTAGTATCCGATCGGGGGTTAAGATGAACACTGAAGCTTTCTTT. V usage is TRBV19 and J usage is TRBJ1-1, with D tentatively TRBD1 (5 bases). The CDR3 runs 17 residues. V was shortened by 3 bases and J by 0 bases, with 17 bases between the two germline ends. CDR1 and CDR2 (germline): LNHDA, SQIVND (reference sequence).

This clonotype was seen a few times. V is TRBV27 and J is TRBJ2-2, with D hard to call. This CDR3 is 14 amino acids long. The germline V gene has CDR1 MNHEY and CDR2 SMNVEV (reference sequence). The germline V and J ends were trimmed by 3 bases and 2 bases, with 7 bases remaining between them. CDR3 in DNA: TGTGCCAGCAGTTTCCCCGGTAACACCGGGGAGCTGTTTTTT. Its translation: CASSFPGNTGELFF.

This clonotype was counted a few times. The J gene is TRBJ1-5, the V gene TRBV27; D unresolved. The CDR3 runs 12 residues. V lost 0 bases, J lost 10 bases, and 7 bases lay in between. Per germline, CDR1 MNHEY and CDR2 SMNVEV (reference sequence). As DNA, the CDR3 is TGTGCCAGCAGTTTATCGGGTGGACCCCAGCATTTT. It codes for CASSLSGGPQHF.

This clonotype was seen ten or more times. The chain carries TRBV20-1 and TRBJ2-7, with TRBD2 as a possible D gene (6 bases). The CDR3 runs to 15 residues. Germline V gene data show CDR1 as DFQATT and CDR2 as SNEGSKA (reference sequence). Deletions cut 0 bases from V and 2 bases from J, with 14 bases between. This CDR3 is CSARDFQRVTYEQYF. DNA of the CDR3: TGCAGTGCTAGAGATTTCCAGCGGGTAACCTACGAGCAGTACTTC.

The CDR3 is CAWRQTGGPGNTIYF. CDR3 nucleotides: TGTGCCTGGAGACAGACCGGGGGGCCGGGAAACACCATATATTTT. The chain uses TRBV30 and TRBJ1-3, with a tentative D call TRBD1 (6 bases). Trimming removed 3 bases from V and 4 bases from J, with 16 bases in between. The CDR3 contains 15 residues. Germline CDR1 is GTSNPN and CDR2 is SVGIG (reference sequence). The variable domain in full, completed from reference TRBV30 and TRBJ1-3, reads SQTIHQWPATLVQPVGSPLSLECTVEGTSNPNLYWYRQAAGRGLQLLFYSVGIGQISSEVPQNLSASRPQDRQFILSSKKLLLSDSGFYLCAWRQTGGPGNTIYFGEGSWLTVV.